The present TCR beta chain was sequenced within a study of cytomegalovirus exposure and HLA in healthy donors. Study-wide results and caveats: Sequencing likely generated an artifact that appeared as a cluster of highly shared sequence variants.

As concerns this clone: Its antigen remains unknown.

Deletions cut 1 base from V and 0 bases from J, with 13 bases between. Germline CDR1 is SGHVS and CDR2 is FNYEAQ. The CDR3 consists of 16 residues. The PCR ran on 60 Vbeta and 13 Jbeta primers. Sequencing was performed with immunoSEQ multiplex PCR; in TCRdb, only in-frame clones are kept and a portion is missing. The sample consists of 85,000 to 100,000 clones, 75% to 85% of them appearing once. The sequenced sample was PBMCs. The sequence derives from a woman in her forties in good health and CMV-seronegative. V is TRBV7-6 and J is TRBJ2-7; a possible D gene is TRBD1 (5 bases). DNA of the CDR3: TGTGCCAGCAGCTTAGAGCCCGACAGCCCCTCCTACGAGCAGTACTTC. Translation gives CASSLEPDSPSYEQYF.